These T cell receptor beta chains were read from a single sample in a study of T cells in Graves' hyperthyroidism and ophthalmopathy. In TCRdb, the multiplex PCR reads were re-called with MiXCR into one record per CDR3 protein. Of approximately 740,000 distinct CDR3 sequences in the sample, roughly 15% were seen once. The sequenced sample consisted of blood. The receptor source for this set is a woman aged 18-30 years with Graves' hyperthyroidism. Both conserved end residues are part of each CDR3. Each record gives: J gene, V gene, CDR3 protein.

>TRBJ2-5|TRBV6-1
CASSEGLVRTTQYF
>TRBJ2-3|TRBV19
CASNPGGSGHTDTQYF
>TRBJ2-5|TRBV7-9
CASSLAYKREETQYF
>TRBJ1-1|TRBV29-1
CSVEDTGGPTEAFF
>TRBJ1-3|TRBV28
CASSLAGADGNTIYF
>TRBJ2-3|TRBV6-1
CASSRGLAGEYTQYF
>TRBJ1-5|TRBV7-9
CASSALGQPQHF
>TRBJ2-5|TRBV20-1
CSARVGGETQYF
>TRBJ2-7|TRBV24-1
CATSDNVLAGANEQYF
>TRBJ2-1|TRBV11-1
CASSIRPGQGSSYNEQFF
>TRBJ1-2|TRBV19
CASRTNYGHTF
>TRBJ1-2|TRBV7-9
CASSLSGGRRDYGYTF
>TRBJ2-7|TRBV20-1
CSARARGGPYEQYF
>TRBJ2-2|TRBV6-1
CASRVAGAWGTGELFF
>TRBJ2-7|TRBV6-2/TRBV6-3
CASSPTTGRAGEQYF
>TRBJ2-7|TRBV13
CASSLGPAGGYEQYF
>TRBJ1-3|TRBV5-5
CASGERVSGNTIYF
>TRBJ1-1|TRBV5-1
CASSLSLDVNTEAFF
>TRBJ1-6|TRBV20-1
CSARVGQAVSPLHF
>TRBJ2-3|TRBV20-1
CSARDHQGAGVDTQYF
>TRBJ2-3|TRBV9
CASSETSRTDTQYF
>TRBJ2-1|TRBV28
CASRLEGTMSYNEQFF
>TRBJ1-1|TRBV12-5
CASGLARTSQGQLNTEAFF
>TRBJ2-7|TRBV29-1
CSVEGGGSYEQYF
>TRBJ2-1|TRBV24-1
CATGREASYNEQFF
>TRBJ1-2|TRBV11-2
CASSLDRMRLGYTF
>TRBJ2-7|TRBV11-2
CASSTTGGLSGSYEQYF
>TRBJ2-2|TRBV19
CASGGQGDHTGELFF
>TRBJ2-7|TRBV4-2
CASSQASGMGPYEQYF
>TRBJ2-1|TRBV7-8
CASSPRSSSLDEQFF
>TRBJ1-6|TRBV6-2/TRBV6-3
CASSYTRANSPLHF
>TRBJ2-2|TRBV2
CARQPTSGRDTGELFF
>TRBJ1-2|TRBV6-1
CASRAGSYGYTF
>TRBJ1-1|TRBV5-1
CASSLEAGSVGAFF
>TRBJ1-5|TRBV28
CASRVFKHSNQPQHF
>TRBJ2-7|TRBV15
CATSTTPGQYEQYF
>TRBJ1-1|TRBV11-2
CASTPTVLGTEAFF
>TRBJ2-3|TRBV6-2/TRBV6-3
CASSSRDAQDTQYF
>TRBJ1-4|TRBV20-1
CSARIKDQKLFF
>TRBJ2-3|TRBV4-1
CAAGERAPKSTDTQYF